The rows below give T cell receptor beta chains drawn from one sample of a study of CD8 T cells in ankylosing spondylitis. TCRdb reprocessed the 5' RACE reads with MiXCR, giving one entry per CDR3 protein. Of roughly 300,000 distinct CDR3 sequences listed, approximately 8% were seen once; the top ten hold roughly 14%. Sequencing was done on a sample of blood, either unsorted or a sorted T cell fraction (not recorded which). The receptors were gathered from a male donor with ankylosing spondylitis. Both conserved end residues are part of each CDR3. A D gene is named only where the DNA matches it firmly. Part of the rows lack a size; the others show once, few, many or a class for expanded clones.

TRBV11-2	.	TRBJ2-3	.	CASSLGSVPDTQYF	TGTGCCAGCAGCTTAGGTTCAGTCCCAGATACGCAGTATTTT
TRBV20-1	TRBD1	TRBJ2-3	.	CSATLGQTSTDTQYF	TGCAGTGCTACATTGGGACAGACTAGCACAGATACGCAGTATTTT
TRBV4-3	.	TRBJ1-5	.	CASSQDEDSNQPQHF	TGCGCCAGCAGCCAAGATGAGGATAGCAATCAGCCCCAGCATTTT
TRBV20-1	TRBD1	TRBJ2-3	.	CSADGQGSTDTQYF	TGCAGTGCTGATGGACAGGGTAGCACAGATACGCAGTATTTT
TRBV7-9	.	TRBJ1-4	few	CASTLGSTTNEKLFF	TGTGCCAGCACCCTCGGTTCTACAACTAATGAAAAACTGTTTTTT
TRBV7-9	.	TRBJ2-7	many	CASSFSQDYEQYF	TGTGCCAGCAGCTTCTCTCAGGACTACGAGCAGTACTTC
TRBV18	TRBD1	TRBJ1-5	.	CASSPQGQIVSQPQHF	TGTGCCAGCTCACCACAGGGACAGATAGTAAGTCAGCCCCAGCATTTT
TRBV6-1	TRBD1	TRBJ2-3	few	CASRLQGAQTDTQYF	TGTGCCAGCAGACTACAGGGGGCGCAGACAGATACGCAGTATTTT
TRBV15	.	TRBJ2-2	.	CATSREVGRNTGELFF	TGTGCCACCAGCAGAGAGGTGGGCAGGAACACCGGGGAGCTGTTTTTT
TRBV4-3	TRBD2	TRBJ2-1	many	CASSQEAVAGGHSYNEQFF	TGCGCCAGCAGCCAAGAAGCGGTAGCGGGAGGGCACTCCTACAATGAGCAGTTCTTC
TRBV3-1	.	TRBJ2-1	few	CASSSRALEQFF	TGTGCCAGCAGTTCAAGGGCCCTTGAGCAGTTCTTC
TRBV19	.	TRBJ2-5	.	CASSIGLAAETQYF	TGTGCCAGTAGTATTGGTCTAGCTGCTGAGACCCAGTACTTC
TRBV29-1	.	TRBJ2-7	many	CSVGGVEQYF	TGCAGCGTTGGGGGAGTCGAGCAGTACTTC
TRBV28	TRBD1	TRBJ1-6	.	CASRNTGDSPFHF	TGTGCCAGTAGAAATACAGGGGATTCACCCTTCCACTTT
TRBV4-2	TRBD1	TRBJ1-2	few	CASSSRTGVYGYTF	TGTGCCAGCAGCTCGCGGACAGGGGTGTATGGCTACACCTTC
TRBV4-3	.	TRBJ2-3	.	CASSQVARTMASDTQYF	TGCGCCAGCAGCCAAGTTGCCAGGACGATGGCGTCAGATACGCAGTATTTT
TRBV4-1	TRBD1	TRBJ2-5	few	CASSRPQGAGETQYF	TGCGCCAGCAGCCGCCCACAGGGGGCCGGGGAGACCCAGTACTTC
TRBV4-1	TRBD1	TRBJ1-1	.	CASSQSDRVGTEAFF	TGCGCCAGCAGCCAATCGGACAGGGTGGGGACTGAAGCTTTCTTT
TRBV28	.	TRBJ2-1	few	CASSPRGEGYSEQFF	TGTGCCAGCAGCCCGAGGGGAGAGGGGTACAGTGAGCAGTTCTTC
TRBV10-3	.	TRBJ1-1	.	CAISVAGFNTEAFF	TGTGCCATCAGTGTTGCGGGATTTAACACTGAAGCTTTCTTT
TRBV5-5	.	TRBJ1-5	many	CASSKTGLNQPQHF	TGTGCCAGCAGCAAAACGGGCCTTAATCAGCCCCAGCATTTT
TRBV5-1	.	TRBJ2-2	few	CASSLRSRISLDTGELFF	TGCGCCAGCAGCTTGCGTTCCCGAATTTCCCTAGACACCGGGGAGCTGTTTTTT
TRBV5-1	.	TRBJ2-2	few	CASSSTGGQNTGELFF	TGCGCCAGCAGCTCCACCGGGGGTCAGAACACCGGGGAGCTGTTTTTT
TRBV5-6	.	TRBJ2-1	.	CASSYDPARQFF	TGTGCCAGCAGCTACGACCCCGCACGGCAGTTCTTC
TRBV10-3	.	TRBJ2-1	.	CAISEGLGRGYEQFF	TGTGCCATCAGTGAGGGACTAGGCAGGGGCTATGAGCAGTTCTTC
TRBV12-3/TRBV12-4	TRBD1	TRBJ1-6	many	CASSPGQGAHSPLHF	TGTGCCAGCAGTCCGGGACAGGGGGCACATTCACCCCTCCACTTT
TRBV5-1	.	TRBJ2-6	.	CASSLEEAGANVLTF	TGCGCCAGCAGCTTGGAGGAGGCTGGGGCCAACGTCCTGACTTTC